This TCR beta chain stems from a study of OX40 agonist ivuxolimab in advanced cancers. Background on the study: Patient treatment consisted of intravenous ivuxolimab administration every 2 weeks at 0.01 to 10 mg/kg.

Peripheral blood came from all dose cohorts at three timepoints. Clones were read by immunoSEQ multiplex PCR, and TCRdb kept only the in-frame ones, dropping some. The sample shows about 28,000 clones, around 82% of them seen only once. CDR3 length equals 14 residues. This sample comprised CD4+ or CD8+ T cells sorted from blood, obtained in a trial of the OX40 agonist ivuxolimab. The chain joins TRBV21-1 to TRBJ2-5; the D call in the table, TRBD1, was not verified against the DNA. TRBV21-1 is marked as a pseudogene. The clonotype was recovered from an adult with an advanced solid tumor such as melanoma, head and neck, liver or kidney cancer. CDR3 in amino acids: CASSTNRGQETQYF. CDR3 sequence (DNA): TGTGCCAGCAGCACAAACAGGGGACAAGAGACCCAGTACTTC.